The clone carrying this TCR beta chain occurred once. Its antigen is as yet unknown. The sample comes from a study of OX40 agonist ivuxolimab in advanced cancers. Overall study findings and caveats: Clonal expansion was among the lowest in partial responders at 0.1-3.0 mg/kg, especially CD8+.

The CDR3 length is 15 residues. Trimming stripped 4 bases from V and 0 bases from J, with 11 bases between. Germline loops: CDR1 SGHAT, CDR2 FQNNGV. Autoimmune disease history or systemic immunosuppression was exclusionary. Here immunoSEQ multiplex PCR was the method, and the copy in TCRdb shows in-frame clones only, minus some. The sample records fewer than 85,000 clones, 91% being singletons. The chain joins TRBV11-2 to TRBJ2-3; tentative D call: TRBD2 (6 bases). This receptor was taken from an adult with an advanced solid tumor such as melanoma, head and neck, liver or kidney cancer. Sequenced material: CD4+ or CD8+ T cells sorted from blood, taken in a trial of the OX40 agonist ivuxolimab. This chain's CDR3 is CASSSSGTSTDTQYF. The CDR3 bases are TGTGCCAGCAGCTCATCCGGGACTAGCACAGATACGCAGTATTTT.